The sequence of this T cell receptor (beta chain) was determined in a study of identical twins. Germline V lookup: CDR1 MGHRA, CDR2 YSYEKL. The CDR3 contains 16 residues. Trimming removed 6 bases from V and 1 base from J; junction bases left unmatched: 8. MiXCR, run by TCRdb on the 5' RACE reads, gives a single entry per CDR3 protein. This sample carries hundreds of thousands of distinct CDR3 sequences, around 12% of them seen once, and the ten largest clones take around 7.2%. The same specimen was also included in a second study, on yellow fever vaccine responses in identical twins. As that study records: A vaccine T cell response that seemed partly convergent and partly personalized was reported in twins.

Sequenced material: CD8+ T cells sorted from blood. The sequence came from a woman younger than 30 in good health. The chain employs TRBV4-1 and TRBJ2-4; 8 bases agree with TRBD1. CDR3: CASSGRTGLAKNIQYF. DNA for the CDR3: TGCGCCAGCAGTGGCAGGACAGGGCTCGCCAAAAACATTCAGTACTTC.